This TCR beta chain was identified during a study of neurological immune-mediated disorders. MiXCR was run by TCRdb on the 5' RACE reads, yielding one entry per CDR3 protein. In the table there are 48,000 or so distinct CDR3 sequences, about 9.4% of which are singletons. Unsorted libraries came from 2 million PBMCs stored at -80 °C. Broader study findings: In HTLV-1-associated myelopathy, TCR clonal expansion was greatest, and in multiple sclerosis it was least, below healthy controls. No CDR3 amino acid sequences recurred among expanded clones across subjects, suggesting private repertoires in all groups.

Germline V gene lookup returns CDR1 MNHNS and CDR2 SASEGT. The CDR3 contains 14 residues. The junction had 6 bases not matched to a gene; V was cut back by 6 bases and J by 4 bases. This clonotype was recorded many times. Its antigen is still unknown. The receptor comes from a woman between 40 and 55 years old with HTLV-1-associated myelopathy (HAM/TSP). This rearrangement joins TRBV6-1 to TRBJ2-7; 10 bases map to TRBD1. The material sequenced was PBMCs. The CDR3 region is CASSVDRGRYEQYF. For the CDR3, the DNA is TGTGCCAGCAGCGTAGACAGGGGGCGATACGAGCAGTACTTC.